This T cell receptor beta chain originates from a study of T-cell memory formation after mild COVID-19. Broader study findings: Contracting CD4+ clones sat mainly in CM and EM; CD8+ in EMRA. A second wave expanding day 15 to 37 was CD4+-biased; contracting clones were balanced.

TCRdb itself ran the 5' RACE reads through MiXCR, one entry per CDR3 protein. Of hundreds of thousands of distinct CDR3 sequences in the sample, 20% to 25% were seen once. V was shortened by 6 bases and J by 5 bases, with 11 bases between the two germline ends. CDR3 length equals 13 residues. Germline CDR1 MNHEY, CDR2 SVGEGT. Note on this clonotype: Its target is not known.

The rearrangement joins TRBV6-2 or TRBV6-3 to TRBJ1-5; weak D call: TRBD1 (6 bases). The sample taken for sequencing was PBMCs or a T cell subset sorted from them (not recorded which). The TCR originated in an adult woman who had mild COVID-19 (a few samples of this study predate the infection). Cell type and time point are not known. The CDR3 bases are TGTGCCAGCAGCTGGACAGCCCATCAGCCCCAGCATTTT. It yields the protein CASSWTAHQPQHF.